This is a list of T cell receptor beta chains from one sample in a study of T-cell reconstitution after alpha-beta-depleted transplantation in children. TCRdb ran MiXCR on the PCR reads and lists one entry per CDR3 protein. The table includes 200,000 to 250,000 distinct CDR3 sequences, around 11% detected once. This sample comprised PBMCs from the stem cell graft donor, obtained from the stem cell graft. These receptors came from a human donor who donated a stem cell graft to a child with acute lymphoblastic leukemia. The CDR3 runs from the conserved cysteine through the conserved F or W. Fields, in order: V gene, CDR3 length, D gene, clone size, J gene, CDR3 DNA, CDR3 protein. A D gene is named only where the DNA matches it firmly. Size values are once, few and many counts, or a class for expanded clones, and some rows have none.

TRBV12-3/TRBV12-4	15	.	many	TRBJ2-3	TGTGCCAGCAGTTTCCGGGCGGAGAGCACAGATACGCAGTATTTT	CASSFRAESTDTQYF
TRBV4-3	16	TRBD2	many	TRBJ2-6	TGCGCCAGCAGCACCAAGGGAGGGTTGGGGGCCAACGTCCTGACTTTC	CASSTKGGLGANVLTF
TRBV7-9	14	TRBD2	.	TRBJ2-7	TGTGCCGGCGGGGGGGCGTCATCAGCCTACGAGCAGTACTTC	CAGGGASSAYEQYF
TRBV12-3/TRBV12-4	13	.	many	TRBJ2-1	TGTGCCAGCATCAGAGAGACTTGGGGCGAGCAGTTCTTC	CASIRETWGEQFF
TRBV10-3	14	.	.	TRBJ2-7	TGTGCCATCTGTGAGCCACAGGGAGTCTACGAGCAGTACTTC	CAICEPQGVYEQYF
TRBV20-1	16	TRBD2	many	TRBJ2-3	TGCAGTGCTAGTCTTGCGGGAGGGCTTGAATCAGATACGCAGTATTTT	CSASLAGGLESDTQYF
TRBV7-9	14	.	many	TRBJ2-7	TGTGCCAGCAGTTCCCATGGACAGAGCTACGAGCAGTACTTC	CASSSHGQSYEQYF
TRBV7-8	12	.	.	TRBJ1-4	TGTGCCAGCAGCCTCGTCGCGGAAAAACTGTTTTTT	CASSLVAEKLFF
TRBV12-3/TRBV12-4	15	.	many	TRBJ2-2	TGTGCCACTAGACGAGTAGTTGCGAACACCGGGGAGCTGTTTTTT	CATRRVVANTGELFF
TRBV20-1	12	.	few	TRBJ1-3	TGCAGTGCTAGTTCAGCTGGAAACACCATATATTTT	CSASSAGNTIYF
TRBV10-3	17	.	many	TRBJ1-5	TGTGCCATCAGTAGAGTCATTGGGGGGCCGGTGGAACAGCCCCAGCATTTT	CAISRVIGGPVEQPQHF
TRBV28	16	TRBD1	many	TRBJ2-5	TGTGCCAGCAGCATCTGGGACAGGGGGCTTCAAGAGACCCAGTACTTC	CASSIWDRGLQETQYF
TRBV20-1	15	.	many	TRBJ1-5	TGCAGTGCTCCCGGCCGGGGGGCGCAGGGTCAGCCCCAGCATTTT	CSAPGRGAQGQPQHF
TRBV15	12	.	many	TRBJ1-1	TGTGCCACCAGCAGAGCGACAACTGAAGCTTTCTTT	CATSRATTEAFF
TRBV7-3	19	.	many	TRBJ1-3	TGTGCCAGCAGCTCCGAACCCTTTACGGGGCTCGACTCTGGAAACACCATATATTTT	CASSSEPFTGLDSGNTIYF
TRBV9	17	.	many	TRBJ2-2	TGTGCCAGCAGCGTAGTTCGGGGCGGTCCCAACACCGGGGAGCTGTTTTTT	CASSVVRGGPNTGELFF
TRBV21-1	17	.	few	TRBJ1-2	TGTGCCAGCAGCAAAGAAGGACAGGGGAGGGGGAACTATGGCTACACCTTC	CASSKEGQGRGNYGYTF
TRBV6-4	17	.	many	TRBJ1-5	TGTGCCAGCAGTGAATATGGGGGGCGTGACGGCAATCAGCCCCAGCATTTT	CASSEYGGRDGNQPQHF
TRBV6-2/TRBV6-3	12	.	few	TRBJ1-2	TGTGCCAGCAAGGAAGGGGGGCTTGGCTACACCTTC	CASKEGGLGYTF
TRBV24-1	13	.	many	TRBJ1-2	TGTGCCACCAGTCCGACAGATAACTATGGCTACACCTTC	CATSPTDNYGYTF
TRBV20-1	12	.	few	TRBJ1-1	TGCAGCGCAGATGGTGGGGGCACTGAAGCTTTCTTT	CSADGGGTEAFF
TRBV27	15	TRBD2	.	TRBJ2-1	TGTGCCAGCAGTTTGGGGGGACTAGAGGCCAATGAGCAGTTCTTC	CASSLGGLEANEQFF
TRBV5-1	14	.	.	TRBJ2-7	TGCGCCAGCAGCTTAATACAGGCCGGGGGAGAGCAGTACTTC	CASSLIQAGGEQYF
TRBV20-1	15	TRBD2	.	TRBJ2-3	TGCAGTGCTAGAGATGGTAGCGGGAGGGCAGATACGCAGTATTTT	CSARDGSGRADTQYF
TRBV4-3	15	TRBD1	few	TRBJ2-7	TGCGCCAGCAGCCACGACGCGACAGGGGCCTACGAGCAGTACTTC	CASSHDATGAYEQYF
TRBV6-5	18	.	.	TRBJ2-3	TGTGCCAGCAGTTACTCCCAATGGACAGATTTTAGCACAGATACGCAGTATTTT	CASSYSQWTDFSTDTQYF
TRBV28	13	.	many	TRBJ1-5	TGTGCCAGCAGTGCCTCGCCTCAACAGCCCCAGCATTTT	CASSASPQQPQHF
TRBV7-9	13	TRBD2	many	TRBJ2-7	TGTGCCAGCAGCCGCGAGCGGGGCTACGAGCAGTACTTC	CASSRERGYEQYF
TRBV7-2	16	.	.	TRBJ2-7	TGTGCCAGCAGCTTCGGGGACACCGTTGCTAACTACGAGCAGTACTTC	CASSFGDTVANYEQYF